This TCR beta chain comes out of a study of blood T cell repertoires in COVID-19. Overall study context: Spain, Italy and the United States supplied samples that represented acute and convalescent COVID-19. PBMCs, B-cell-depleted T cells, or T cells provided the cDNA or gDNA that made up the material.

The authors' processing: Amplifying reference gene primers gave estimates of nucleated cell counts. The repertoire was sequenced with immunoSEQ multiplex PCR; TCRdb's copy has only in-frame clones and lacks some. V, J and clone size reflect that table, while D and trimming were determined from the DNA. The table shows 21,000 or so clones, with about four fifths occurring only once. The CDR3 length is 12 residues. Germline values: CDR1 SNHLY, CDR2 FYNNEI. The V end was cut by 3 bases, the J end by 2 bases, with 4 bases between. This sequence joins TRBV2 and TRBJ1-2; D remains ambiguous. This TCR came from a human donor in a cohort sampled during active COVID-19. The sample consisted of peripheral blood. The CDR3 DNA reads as TGTGCCAGCAGTGACGGGAACTATGGCTACACCTTC. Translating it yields CASSDGNYGYTF.